This is a list of T cell receptor beta chains from one sample in a study of blood T cell repertoires in COVID-19. Produced via immunoSEQ multiplex PCR; TCRdb's table is partial and in-frame only. The sample includes about 350,000 clones, about 90% seen only once; the top ten take more than 0.9%. The source material was PBMCs or T cells enriched from blood (not recorded which). The receptor source for this set is a woman in her thirties who had recovered from COVID-19. CDR3s include the opening cysteine and the closing phenylalanine or tryptophan. D genes are given only for firm matches. Size is omitted from some rows. Given values are once, few, many or a class for expanded clones.

>TRBD2|TRBJ2-1|few|TRBV2
TGTGCCAGCAGCCCCGGGACTAGCGGGGTCGAGACCTACAATGAGCAGTTCTTC
CASSPGTSGVETYNEQFF
>TRBD2|TRBJ2-5|NA|TRBV9
TGTGCCAGCAGCGTAGCCGGGGGGACGGCAGAGACCCAGTACTTC
CASSVAGGTAETQYF
>NA|TRBJ2-1|NA|TRBV21-1
TGTGCCAGTCTCCCTCGGACTAGCGGGGCAAGCTCCTACAATGAGCAGTTCTTC
CASLPRTSGASSYNEQFF
>NA|TRBJ1-1|NA|TRBV28
TGTGCCAGCAGTGCCCCGCGGGGGGCGTTAGGGGGTGAAGCTTTCTTT
CASSAPRGALGGEAFF
>NA|TRBJ2-1|NA|TRBV21-1
TGTGCCAGACCGGAGCGGGGGCAGCTCGGGGCGTTCTTC
CARPERGQLGAFF
>TRBD1|TRBJ1-6|NA|TRBV12-5
TGTGCTAGTGGTCCTCACAGGGGGCCGGATTCACCCCTCCACTTT
CASGPHRGPDSPLHF
>NA|TRBJ2-3|NA|TRBV19
TGTGCCAGTGGTGTTGCGGGCACCAGCACAGATACGCAGTATTTT
CASGVAGTSTDTQYF
>TRBD1|TRBJ2-7|once|TRBV5-5
TGTGCCAGCAGCACTGGACAGGGGGTCTACGAGCAGTACTTC
CASSTGQGVYEQYF
>NA|TRBJ1-4|NA|TRBV9
TGTGCCAGCAGCGCCGGTCAAGACAGGTGGAAACTAGAAAAACTGTTTTTT
CASSAGQDRWKLEKLFF
>TRBD1|TRBJ2-7|NA|TRBV5-1
TGCGCCAGCAGCTTGGGGACAGGGGGCGACGAGCAGTACTTC
CASSLGTGGDEQYF
>TRBD2|TRBJ2-1|NA|TRBV29-1
TGCAGCGTGATCCTAGCGGGGGGAGGTCGGCAGTTCTTC
CSVILAGGGRQFF
>NA|TRBJ1-2|NA|TRBV12-3/TRBV12-4
TGTGCCAGCAGTTTAGAGACAGCTTATGGCTACACCTTC
CASSLETAYGYTF
>TRBD1|TRBJ1-2|NA|TRBV19
TGTGCCAGTAGTGTCTTGACAGGGAAAGGGAATGGCTACACCTTC
CASSVLTGKGNGYTF
>NA|TRBJ2-6|NA|TRBV11-3
TGTGCCAGCAGCGCCGTGGCCGGGTCTGGGGCCAACGTCCTGACTTTC
CASSAVAGSGANVLTF
>NA|TRBJ2-7|few|TRBV30
TGTGCCTGGAGTCCATTGACGGGCGAGCAGTACTTC
CAWSPLTGEQYF
>NA|TRBJ1-6|once|TRBV6-6
TGTGCCAGCAGTCGCCAGGGATGGGGTAATTCACCCCTCCACTTT
CASSRQGWGNSPLHF
>TRBD1|TRBJ1-5|NA|TRBV2
TGTGCCAGCAGTGGAACTAAAGGACAGGGGGGAAATCAGCCCCAGCATTTT
CASSGTKGQGGNQPQHF